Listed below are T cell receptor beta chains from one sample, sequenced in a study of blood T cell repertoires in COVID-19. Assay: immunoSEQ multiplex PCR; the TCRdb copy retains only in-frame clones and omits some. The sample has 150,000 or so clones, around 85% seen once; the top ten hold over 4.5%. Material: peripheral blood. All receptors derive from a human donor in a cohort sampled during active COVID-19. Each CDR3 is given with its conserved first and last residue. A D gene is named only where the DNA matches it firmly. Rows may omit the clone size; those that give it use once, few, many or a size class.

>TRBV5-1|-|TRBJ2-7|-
TGCGCCAGCAGCTTTCAGGACACCTCCTACGAGCAGTACTTC
CASSFQDTSYEQYF
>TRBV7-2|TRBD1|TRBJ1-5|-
TGTGCCAGCAGCTTAGGCCTCGGACAGGGGGTGTATAGCAATCAGCCCCAGCATTTT
CASSLGLGQGVYSNQPQHF
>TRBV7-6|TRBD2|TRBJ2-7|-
TGTGCCAGCAGCTTAGGGACTAGCGGGGGGGCCTACGAGCAGTACTTC
CASSLGTSGGAYEQYF
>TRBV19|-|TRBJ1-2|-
TGTGCCAGTAGTGTACCGGGGAGCCCTGGCTACACCTTC
CASSVPGSPGYTF
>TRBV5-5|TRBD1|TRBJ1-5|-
TGTGCCAGCAGCCCGACAGGGTACAATCAGCCCCAGCATTTT
CASSPTGYNQPQHF
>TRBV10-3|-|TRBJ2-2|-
TGTGCCATCAGTATACCGTTGGGGCGGACGAACACCGGGGAGCTGTTTTTT
CAISIPLGRTNTGELFF
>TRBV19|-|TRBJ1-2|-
TGTGCCAGTAGCGAAGGACTCTTCTATGGCTACACCTTC
CASSEGLFYGYTF
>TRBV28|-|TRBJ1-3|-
TGTGCTTGCCAGGGTAGTGTCAACTCTGGAAACACCATATATTTT
CACQGSVNSGNTIYF
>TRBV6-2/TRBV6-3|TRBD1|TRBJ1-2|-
TGTGCCAGCAGCCGACAGGGGAGGAGCGGCTACACCTTC
CASSRQGRSGYTF
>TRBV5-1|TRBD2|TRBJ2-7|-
TGCGCCAGCAGCCCTCGAACTAGCGGACCCTACGAGCAGTACTTC
CASSPRTSGPYEQYF
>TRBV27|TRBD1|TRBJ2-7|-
TGTGCCAGCAGACCCGGGACAGGGGAGTACGAGCAGTACTTC
CASRPGTGEYEQYF
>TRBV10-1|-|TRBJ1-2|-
TGCGCCAGCGACGGCGCAGGGTCCCTTTATGGCTACACCTTC
CASDGAGSLYGYTF
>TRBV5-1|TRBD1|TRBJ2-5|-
TGCGCCAGCAGCGGAGGGACAGGGAGAACGGAGACCCAGTACTTC
CASSGGTGRTETQYF
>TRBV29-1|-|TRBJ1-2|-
TGCAGCGTTGAAGTGGTATCCAGGGCTAACTATGGCTACACCTTC
CSVEVVSRANYGYTF
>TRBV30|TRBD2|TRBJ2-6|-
TGTGCCTGGAGCCGCGGACTAGTCCCGAGCTCTGGGGCCAACGTCCTGACTTTC
CAWSRGLVPSSGANVLTF
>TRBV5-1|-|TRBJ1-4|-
TGCGCCAGCAGCGCGACGGAGTTTAATGAAAAACTGTTTTTT
CASSATEFNEKLFF
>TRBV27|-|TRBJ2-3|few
TGTGCCAGCAGTTTCAAAGATACGCAGTATTTT
CASSFKDTQYF
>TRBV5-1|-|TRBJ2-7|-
TGCGCCAGCAGCTCTGACAGATACTACGAGCAGTACTTC
CASSSDRYYEQYF
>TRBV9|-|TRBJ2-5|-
TGTGCCAGCAGCGTAACGGGAGAGACCCAGTACTTC
CASSVTGETQYF
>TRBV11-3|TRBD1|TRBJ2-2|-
TGTGCCAGCAGCAACACCGGGACAGCCGGTTACACCGGGGAGCTGTTTTTT
CASSNTGTAGYTGELFF
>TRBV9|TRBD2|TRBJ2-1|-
TGTGCCAGCAGCGCCCCGCAGCGGGGCAGCTCCTACAATGAGCAGTTCTTC
CASSAPQRGSSYNEQFF
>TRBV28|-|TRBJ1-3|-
TGTGCCAGCAGTCCACCAGATCTTCTCTCTGGAAACACCATATATTTT
CASSPPDLLSGNTIYF
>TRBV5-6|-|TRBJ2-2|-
TGTGCCAGCAGCTTCAGGAACACCGGGGAGCTGTTTTTT
CASSFRNTGELFF
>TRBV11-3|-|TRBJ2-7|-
TGTGCCAGCAGCTTAGGTGTTACAGGAGAAGACGAGCAGTACTTC
CASSLGVTGEDEQYF
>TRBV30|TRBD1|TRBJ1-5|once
TGTGCCTGGAGTTCTCAGGGACAGGGCAGCAATCAGCCCCAGCATTTT
CAWSSQGQGSNQPQHF
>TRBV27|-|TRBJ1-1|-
TGTGCCAGCAGTCCGGGGGACACTGAAGCTTTCTTT
CASSPGDTEAFF
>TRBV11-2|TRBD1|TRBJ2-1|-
TGTGCCAGCAGCTTATATTCACAGGGGGTCGTAGGCAATGAGCAGTTCTTC
CASSLYSQGVVGNEQFF
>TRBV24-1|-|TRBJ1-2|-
TGTGCCACCAGTAATACAGGGAACTATGGCTACACCTTC
CATSNTGNYGYTF
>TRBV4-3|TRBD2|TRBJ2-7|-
TGCGCCAGCAGCCAAGTTCCTAGCGGAGCCTACGAGCAGTACTTC
CASSQVPSGAYEQYF
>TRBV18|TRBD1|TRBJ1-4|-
TGTGCCAGCTCACCACTCTGGACAGGGGAGTCAACTAATGAAAAACTGTTTTTT
CASSPLWTGESTNEKLFF
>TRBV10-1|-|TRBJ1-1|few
TGCGCCAGCAGTGAGTTGGGAGAGGGAATCACTGAAGCTTTCTTT
CASSELGEGITEAFF
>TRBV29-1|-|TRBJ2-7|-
TGCAGCGTTGCAGGGGGGACTCGGTACGAGCAGTACTTC
CSVAGGTRYEQYF
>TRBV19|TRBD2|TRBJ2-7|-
TGTGCCAGTAGTAGGGGACTAGCGGGAGGCTACGAGCAGTACTTC
CASSRGLAGGYEQYF
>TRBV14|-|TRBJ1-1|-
TGTGCCAGCAGCCCCCATCTTCAGGGGACTGAAGCTTTCTTT
CASSPHLQGTEAFF
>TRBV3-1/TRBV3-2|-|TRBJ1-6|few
TGTGCCAGCAGCCAGGAGATCGATTCACCCCTCCACTTT
CASSQEIDSPLHF
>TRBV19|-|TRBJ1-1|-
TGTGCCAGTAGTATTGGGAGGGCGACCCGGGAAGCTTTCTTT
CASSIGRATREAFF
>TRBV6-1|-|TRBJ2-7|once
TGTGCCAGCAGTGAAGGGGCAGGAACGAACTACGAGCAGTACTTC
CASSEGAGTNYEQYF
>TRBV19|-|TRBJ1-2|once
TGTGCCAGTAGGCCCGGACAGTACCCTAACTATGGCTACACCTTC
CASRPGQYPNYGYTF
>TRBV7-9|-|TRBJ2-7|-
TGTGCCAGCAGCCCTGGTCCGACAGGCGAGTCCTACGAGCAGTACTTC
CASSPGPTGESYEQYF
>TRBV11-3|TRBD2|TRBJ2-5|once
TGTGCCAGCAGCTTGTCGGTAGCGGGAGTTGGAGAGACCCAGTACTTC
CASSLSVAGVGETQYF
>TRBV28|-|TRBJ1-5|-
TGTGCCAGCAGTTTTCCTCCCGGACAGATTAATCAGCCCCAGCATTTT
CASSFPPGQINQPQHF